The entry below describes one TCR beta chain. The antigen is unknown. A read error may be the cause here, since a much bigger clone is one base away. V lost 8 bases, J lost 6 bases, and 15 bases stayed unmatched. Germline V gives CDR1 MDHEN, CDR2 SYDVKM. CDR3 length: 15 amino acids. Amplified TCR beta CDR3 regions derived from RNA transcripts. TCR CDR3 underwent first-round RT-PCR with the HTBI primer set. Using its own MiXCR run on the multiplex PCR reads, TCRdb lists one record per CDR3 protein. The sample holds 300,000 to 350,000 distinct CDR3 sequences, 21% seen once. The data were taken from a study of T cells in Graves' hyperthyroidism and ophthalmopathy. Points from the study as a whole: Before onset, ophthalmopathy was predicted by the model a median around 6 months earlier.

Graves' hyperthyroidism qualified as stable when ophthalmopathy did not progress within 18 months. Each diagnosis drew on symptoms, thyroxine, TRAb, thyroid ultrasound and orbital computed tomography findings. This sample holds PBMCs from less than 11 ml fresh peripheral blood. Sequencing was performed on blood. This TCR was recovered from a woman between 50 and 59 years old with Graves' hyperthyroidism. The chain recombines TRBV28 with TRBJ2-7; TRBD2 matches at 8 bases. CDR3: CASAHSGINGGEQYF. DNA for the CDR3: TGTGCCAGCGCCCATAGCGGGATAAATGGGGGCGAGCAGTACTTC.